This T cell receptor (beta chain) derives from a study of T-cell reconstitution after alpha-beta-depleted transplantation in children. Study observations and caveats: After transplant, high TCRbeta diversity at day 60 in some patients arose from surviving recipient T cells and thymic progenitors. One year after transplant, T-cell counts and diversity came mostly from newly produced T cells.

The CDR3 sequence is 13 residues long. With 0 bases removed from V and 6 bases from J, the gap between germline ends came to 10 bases. Germline-derived CDR1 and CDR2 are SGHRS and YFSETQ. This clonotype has a count of ten or more. Antigen unknown. The TCRbeta library was prepared with unique molecular identifiers. MiXCR, run by TCRdb on the PCR reads, gives a single entry per CDR3 protein. Here the sample spans hundreds of thousands of distinct CDR3 sequences, 10% to 15% being singletons. The chain joins TRBV5-1 to TRBJ2-7; D not certain. The source of this sequence is a girl aged 2 to 9 with congenital amegakaryocytic thrombocytopenia, due to receive a stem cell transplant. The input for sequencing was PBMCs, taken before TCRalphabeta/CD19-depleted stem cell transplant. In DNA form, the CDR3 reads TGCGCCAGCAGCTTGGATTGGGTTTCCGAGCAGTACTTC. Its protein is CASSLDWVSEQYF.